A selection of T cell receptor beta chains follows, all from one sample in a study of T-cell memory formation after mild COVID-19. TCRdb re-derived calls from the 5' RACE reads in MiXCR, one entry per CDR3 protein. The sample has roughly 500,000 distinct CDR3 sequences, approximately 20% seen once. Sequenced: PBMCs or a T cell subset sorted from them (not recorded which). These receptors were obtained from an adult woman who had mild COVID-19 (a few samples of this study predate the infection). Cell type and time point are not known. CDR3s include the opening cysteine and the closing phenylalanine or tryptophan. D genes are given only for firm matches. Part of the rows lack a size; the others show once, few, many or a class for expanded clones.

-	TRBV30	-	TRBJ2-7	CAWSASYEQYF	TGTGCCTGGAGTGCATCCTACGAGCAGTACTTC
few	TRBV3-1	-	TRBJ2-4	CASSQVGGRWDIQYF	TGTGCCAGCAGCCAAGTGGGGGGGCGCTGGGACATTCAGTACTTC
-	TRBV5-5	TRBD1	TRBJ2-5	CASSWVTGGDETQYF	TGTGCCAGCAGCTGGGTGACAGGGGGTGACGAGACCCAGTACTTC
-	TRBV2	-	TRBJ2-7	CASSDLAGSNEQYF	TGTGCCAGCAGTGACTTGGCAGGGTCCAACGAGCAGTACTTC
once	TRBV20-1	-	TRBJ2-7	CSAPGIVSYEQYF	TGCAGTGCCCCCGGGATTGTCTCCTACGAGCAGTACTTC
-	TRBV7-2	-	TRBJ2-7	CASSLARGDLGTYEQYF	TGTGCCAGCAGCTTAGCTCGGGGTGACTTGGGGACCTACGAGCAGTACTTC
-	TRBV10-3	TRBD2	TRBJ2-1	CASERGGVDEQFF	TGTGCCTCCGAGCGGGGGGGCGTGGATGAGCAGTTCTTC
few	TRBV29-1	-	TRBJ2-3	CSVEDPSDVADTQYF	TGCAGCGTTGAAGATCCTAGCGATGTGGCAGATACGCAGTATTTT
few	TRBV5-6	-	TRBJ2-1	CASSSGRRAQPQFF	TGTGCCAGCAGCTCAGGGCGGCGGGCCCAACCGCAGTTCTTC
few	TRBV6-6	TRBD1	TRBJ2-1	CASSPQGAWSDEQFF	TGTGCCAGCAGTCCTCAGGGGGCTTGGTCCGATGAGCAGTTCTTC
few	TRBV12-3/TRBV12-4	-	TRBJ2-2	CASSLLAGTGELFF	TGTGCCAGCAGTCTTCTCGCCGGTACCGGGGAGCTGTTTTTT
-	TRBV7-9	TRBD1	TRBJ1-1	CASSSPRTGGDWGTEAFF	TGTGCCAGCAGCTCCCCTCGGACAGGGGGAGATTGGGGGACTGAAGCTTTCTTT
many	TRBV29-1	TRBD2	TRBJ2-1	CSVAGLAGNEQFF	TGCAGCGTTGCCGGACTAGCGGGCAATGAGCAGTTCTTC
-	TRBV5-1	-	TRBJ2-5	CASSLAMWTEETQYF	TGCGCCAGCAGCTTGGCCATGTGGACAGAGGAGACCCAGTACTTC
few	TRBV30	-	TRBJ2-7	CAWSPSRTAISYEQYF	TGTGCCTGGAGTCCCTCCCGGACGGCGATCTCCTACGAGCAGTACTTC
few	TRBV24-1	TRBD1	TRBJ1-2	CATSGQGFGGYTF	TGTGCCACCTCGGGACAGGGGTTTGGTGGCTACACCTTC
-	TRBV20-1	TRBD1	TRBJ2-7	CSASEAAGTGPYEQYF	TGCAGTGCTAGCGAGGCCGCGGGGACAGGGCCTTACGAGCAGTACTTC
few	TRBV29-1	TRBD1	TRBJ2-7	CSGGQGRSYEQYF	TGCAGCGGCGGACAGGGGCGATCCTACGAGCAGTACTTC
-	TRBV29-1	-	TRBJ2-1	CSVTPSVYEQFF	TGCAGCGTGACCCCTTCGGTTTATGAGCAGTTCTTC
-	TRBV6-5	-	TRBJ2-5	CASSIDWGLEETQYF	TGTGCCAGCAGCATAGACTGGGGTCTCGAGGAGACCCAGTACTTC
-	TRBV20-1	TRBD1	TRBJ1-1	CSAIHRQGRAMNTEAFF	TGCAGTGCTATTCACCGACAGGGGAGGGCTATGAACACTGAAGCTTTCTTT
-	TRBV3-1	TRBD1	TRBJ1-2	CASSTGTGGGYGYTF	TGTGCCAGCAGCACCGGGACAGGGGGCGGCTATGGCTACACCTTC
-	TRBV9	-	TRBJ1-1	CARSVGDRGVTEAFF	TGTGCCAGAAGCGTAGGGGATAGGGGGGTCACTGAAGCTTTCTTT
few	TRBV15	-	TRBJ2-7	CATSSNIQGSYEQYF	TGTGCCACCAGCAGCAACATACAGGGTTCCTACGAGCAGTACTTC
few	TRBV9	TRBD2	TRBJ2-7	CASSASPGRGDYEQYF	TGTGCCAGCAGCGCCTCCCCAGGGCGGGGGGACTACGAGCAGTACTTC
-	TRBV3-1	TRBD1	TRBJ1-2	CASSQPGTGIYGYTF	TGTGCCAGCAGCCAACCCGGGACAGGGATCTATGGCTACACCTTC
-	TRBV7-9	TRBD1	TRBJ1-2	CASSLGTGGEGYTF	TGTGCCAGCAGCTTAGGGACAGGGGGCGAAGGCTACACCTTC
-	TRBV6-5	-	TRBJ1-2	CASSPDILNGGYTF	TGTGCCAGCAGTCCTGACATCCTCAATGGTGGCTACACCTTC
few	TRBV3-1	TRBD1	TRBJ1-2	CASSQGKDRETPYGYTF	TGTGCCAGCAGCCAAGGCAAGGACAGGGAGACTCCCTATGGCTACACCTTC
-	TRBV7-9	-	TRBJ1-2	CASSSTTEGPSRGYTF	TGTGCCAGCAGTTCAACGACGGAGGGACCGTCCCGAGGCTACACCTTC
-	TRBV6-6	-	TRBJ1-5	CASSYTFRRAMSQPQHF	TGTGCCAGCAGTTACACCTTCCGCAGGGCGATGAGTCAGCCCCAGCATTTT
few	TRBV29-1	-	TRBJ2-6	CSVVWAGANVLTF	TGCAGCGTTGTCTGGGCTGGGGCCAACGTCCTGACTTTC
few	TRBV5-1	TRBD1	TRBJ2-1	CASSTNPGTGKLDEQFF	TGCGCCAGCAGCACGAACCCGGGGACAGGGAAGTTAGATGAGCAGTTCTTC
-	TRBV7-8	-	TRBJ2-7	CASSLVYQGHEQYF	TGTGCCAGCAGCTTGGTTTATCAGGGACACGAGCAGTACTTC
few	TRBV7-8	-	TRBJ1-4	CASSPTRTSPFNEKLFF	TGTGCCAGCAGCCCCACCAGGACGAGCCCATTTAATGAAAAACTGTTTTTT
-	TRBV11-3	-	TRBJ2-1	CASRSGQNNEQFF	TGTGCCAGCAGAAGCGGACAAAACAATGAGCAGTTCTTC
few	TRBV7-2	TRBD2	TRBJ2-5	CASSGRGGAQETQYF	TGTGCCAGCAGCGGCCGCGGGGGGGCCCAAGAGACCCAGTACTTC
-	TRBV5-1	-	TRBJ1-4	CASSFGIRGEKLFF	TGCGCCAGCAGCTTTGGGATCCGGGGGGAAAAACTGTTTTTT
-	TRBV29-1	TRBD1	TRBJ1-2	CSVEGDREGEGYTF	TGCAGCGTTGAGGGGGACAGGGAAGGAGAGGGCTACACCTTC
-	TRBV2	-	TRBJ1-1	CASSVMLASTEAFF	TGTGCCAGCAGTGTAATGCTGGCGAGCACTGAAGCTTTCTTT
-	TRBV20-1	-	TRBJ2-7	CSAGSPGEQYF	TGCAGTGCAGGCTCCCCGGGCGAGCAGTACTTC
-	TRBV7-6	-	TRBJ2-7	CASSLGAGSNEQYF	TGTGCCAGCAGCTTAGGGGCAGGGAGCAACGAGCAGTACTTC
-	TRBV25-1	-	TRBJ1-5	CASSDSGAWQPQHF	TGTGCCAGCAGTGACTCAGGGGCATGGCAGCCCCAGCATTTT
-	TRBV7-3	-	TRBJ1-2	CASSANGVGYTF	TGTGCCAGCAGCGCCAACGGGGTTGGCTACACCTTC
-	TRBV7-8	TRBD2	TRBJ2-1	CASSVGRDRIENEQFF	TGTGCCAGCAGCGTGGGGAGGGACCGTATAGAGAATGAGCAGTTCTTC
many	TRBV3-1	-	TRBJ1-1	CASSLRGRNTEAFF	TGTGCCAGCAGCTTGCGGGGACGGAACACTGAAGCTTTCTTT
once	TRBV29-1	-	TRBJ1-2	CSVQGNGYTF	TGCAGCGTACAGGGTAATGGCTACACCTTC
-	TRBV20-1	-	TRBJ2-3	CSARDLGEDTQYF	TGCAGTGCTAGAGATCTAGGAGAAGATACGCAGTATTTT
-	TRBV3-1	-	TRBJ2-5	CASSHTTFQETQYF	TGTGCCAGCAGCCACACAACGTTCCAAGAGACCCAGTACTTC
-	TRBV2	-	TRBJ2-5	CASSDLQGPQETQYF	TGTGCCAGCAGTGATTTGCAGGGGCCACAAGAGACCCAGTACTTC
-	TRBV5-5	TRBD1	TRBJ2-3	CASSLGIDRVGDTDTQYF	TGTGCCAGCAGCCTAGGTATCGACAGGGTGGGTGACACAGATACGCAGTATTTT
few	TRBV7-2	-	TRBJ2-7	CASSLSTASTYEQYF	TGTGCCAGCAGCTTATCGACAGCGAGTACCTACGAGCAGTACTTC
-	TRBV12-3/TRBV12-4	-	TRBJ1-2	CASSFGDRGYGYTF	TGTGCCAGCAGTTTCGGAGACAGAGGCTATGGCTACACCTTC
-	TRBV9	-	TRBJ2-5	CASSAFKDNQETQYF	TGTGCCAGCAGCGCGTTTAAAGACAATCAAGAGACCCAGTACTTC
-	TRBV24-1	-	TRBJ1-5	CATSDASLNSNQPQHF	TGTGCCACCAGTGATGCCTCATTGAATAGCAATCAGCCCCAGCATTTT
few	TRBV6-2/TRBV6-3	TRBD1	TRBJ2-7	CASSPPRTGRYEQYF	TGTGCCAGCAGCCCTCCTCGGACAGGGCGATACGAGCAGTACTTC
few	TRBV12-3/TRBV12-4	-	TRBJ2-1	CASSPQVGNEQFF	TGTGCCAGCAGTCCCCAAGTGGGGAATGAGCAGTTCTTC